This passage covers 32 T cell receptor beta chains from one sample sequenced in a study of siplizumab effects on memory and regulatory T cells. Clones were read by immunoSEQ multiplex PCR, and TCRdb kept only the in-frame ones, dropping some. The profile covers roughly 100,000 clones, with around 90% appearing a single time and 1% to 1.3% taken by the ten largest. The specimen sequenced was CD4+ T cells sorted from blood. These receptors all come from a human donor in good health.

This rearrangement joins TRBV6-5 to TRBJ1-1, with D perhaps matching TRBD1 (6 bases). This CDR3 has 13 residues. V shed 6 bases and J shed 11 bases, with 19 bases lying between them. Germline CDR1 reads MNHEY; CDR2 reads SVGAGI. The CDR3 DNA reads TGTGCCAGCAGCACGTCCTACAGGGAGAGCGCTTTCTTT. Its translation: CASSTSYRESAFF.

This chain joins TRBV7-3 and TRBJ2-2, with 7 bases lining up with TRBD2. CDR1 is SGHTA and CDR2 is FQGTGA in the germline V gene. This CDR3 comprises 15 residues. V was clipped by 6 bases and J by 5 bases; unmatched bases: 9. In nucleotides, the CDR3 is TGTGCCAGCAGTTACGGCGGGAGCGGGACCGGGGAGCTGTTTTTT. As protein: CASSYGGSGTGELFF.

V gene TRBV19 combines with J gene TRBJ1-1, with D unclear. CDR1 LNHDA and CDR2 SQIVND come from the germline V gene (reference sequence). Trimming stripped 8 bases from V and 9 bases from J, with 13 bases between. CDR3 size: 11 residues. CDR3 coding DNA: TGTGCCAGTTCCTTTAGGTATCAAGCTTTCTTT. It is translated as CASSFRYQAFF.

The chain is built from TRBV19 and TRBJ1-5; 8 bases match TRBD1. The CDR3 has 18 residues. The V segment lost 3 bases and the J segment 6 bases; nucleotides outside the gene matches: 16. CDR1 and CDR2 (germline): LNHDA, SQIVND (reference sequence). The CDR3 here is CASSMARQGFLRGQPQHF. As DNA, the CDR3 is TGTGCCAGTAGTATGGCTCGACAGGGGTTCTTAAGAGGTCAGCCCCAGCATTTT.

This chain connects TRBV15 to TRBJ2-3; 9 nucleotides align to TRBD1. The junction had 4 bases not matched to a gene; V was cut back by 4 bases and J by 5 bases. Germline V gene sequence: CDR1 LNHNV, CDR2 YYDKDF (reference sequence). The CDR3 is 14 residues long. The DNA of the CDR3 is TGTGCCACCAGCACTGGACAGGGGAGAGATACGCAGTATTTT. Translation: CATSTGQGRDTQYF.

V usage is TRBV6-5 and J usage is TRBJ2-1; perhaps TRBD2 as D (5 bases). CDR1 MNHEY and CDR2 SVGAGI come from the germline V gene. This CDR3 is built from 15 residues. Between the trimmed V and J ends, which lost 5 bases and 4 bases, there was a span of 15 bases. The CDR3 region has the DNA TGTGCCAGCAGTCCCAGCGGCCGTATTTACAATGAGCAGTTCTTC. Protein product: CASSPSGRIYNEQFF.

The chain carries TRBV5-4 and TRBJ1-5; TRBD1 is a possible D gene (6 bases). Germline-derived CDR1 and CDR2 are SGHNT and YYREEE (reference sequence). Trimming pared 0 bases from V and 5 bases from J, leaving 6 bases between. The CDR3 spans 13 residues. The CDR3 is CASSLDRDQPQHF. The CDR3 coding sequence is TGTGCCAGCAGCTTGGACAGGGATCAGCCCCAGCATTTT.

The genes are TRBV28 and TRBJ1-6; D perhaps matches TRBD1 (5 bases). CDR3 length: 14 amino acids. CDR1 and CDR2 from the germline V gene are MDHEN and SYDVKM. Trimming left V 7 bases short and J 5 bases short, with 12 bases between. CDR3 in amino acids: CASTSQGHNSPLHF. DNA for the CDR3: TGTGCCAGCACGTCGCAGGGTCATAATTCACCCCTCCACTTT.

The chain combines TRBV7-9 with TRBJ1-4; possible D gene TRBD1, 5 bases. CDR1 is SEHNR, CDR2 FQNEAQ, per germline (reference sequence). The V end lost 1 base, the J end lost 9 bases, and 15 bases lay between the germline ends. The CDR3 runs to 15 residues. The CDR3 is CASSLDGGIRQKLFF. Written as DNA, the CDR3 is TGTGCCAGCAGCTTAGACGGGGGTATTAGACAAAAACTGTTTTTT.

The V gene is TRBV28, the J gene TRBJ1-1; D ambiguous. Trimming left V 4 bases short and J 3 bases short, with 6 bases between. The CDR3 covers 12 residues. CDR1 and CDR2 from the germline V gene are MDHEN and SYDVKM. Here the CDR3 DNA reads TGTGCCAGCAGTTGGAGCTACACTGAAGCTTTCTTT. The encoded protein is CASSWSYTEAFF.

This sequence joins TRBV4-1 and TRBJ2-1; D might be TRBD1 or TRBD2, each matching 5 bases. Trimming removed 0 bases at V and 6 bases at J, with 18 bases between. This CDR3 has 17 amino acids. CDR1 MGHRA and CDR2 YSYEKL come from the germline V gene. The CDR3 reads CASSQDPGRGPSNEQFF. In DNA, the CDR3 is TGCGCCAGCAGCCAAGATCCGGGACGGGGACCCTCCAATGAGCAGTTCTTC.

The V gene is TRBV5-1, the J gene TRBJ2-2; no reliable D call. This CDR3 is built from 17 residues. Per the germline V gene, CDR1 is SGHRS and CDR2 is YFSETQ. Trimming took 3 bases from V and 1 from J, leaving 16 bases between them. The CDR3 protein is CASSSGRTPGNTGELFF. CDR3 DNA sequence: TGCGCCAGCAGCTCCGGACGTACGCCAGGGAACACCGGGGAGCTGTTTTTT.

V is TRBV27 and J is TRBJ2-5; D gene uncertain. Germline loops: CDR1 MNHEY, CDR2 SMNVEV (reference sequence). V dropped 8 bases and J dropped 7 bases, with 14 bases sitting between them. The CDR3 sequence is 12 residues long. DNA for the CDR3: TGTGCCAGCGGGAATACCCGCGGGACCCAGTACTTC. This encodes CASGNTRGTQYF.

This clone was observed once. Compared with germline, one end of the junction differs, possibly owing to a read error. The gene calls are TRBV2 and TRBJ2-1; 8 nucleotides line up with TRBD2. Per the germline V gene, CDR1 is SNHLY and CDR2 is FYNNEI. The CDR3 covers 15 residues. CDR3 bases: TGTGCCAGCAAGATCGTTAGCGGGGACTACAATGGGCAGTTCTTC. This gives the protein CASKIVSGDYNGQFF.

CDR3 protein: CASTLGQGPGNTIYF. Here the CDR3 DNA reads TGTGCCAGCACCCTGGGACAGGGGCCTGGAAACACCATATATTTT. J is TRBJ1-3 and V is TRBV28; 10 bases agree with TRBD1. Unmatched junction bases numbered 5, after V lost 7 bases and J lost 2 bases. This CDR3 has 15 residues. The germline gives CDR1 MDHEN, CDR2 SYDVKM.

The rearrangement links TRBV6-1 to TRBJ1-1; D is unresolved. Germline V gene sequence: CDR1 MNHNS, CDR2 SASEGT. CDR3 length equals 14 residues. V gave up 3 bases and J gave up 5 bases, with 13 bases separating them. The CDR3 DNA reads TGTGCCAGCAGTGACCGACCTGTCGGGACTGAAGCTTTCTTT. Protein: CASSDRPVGTEAFF.

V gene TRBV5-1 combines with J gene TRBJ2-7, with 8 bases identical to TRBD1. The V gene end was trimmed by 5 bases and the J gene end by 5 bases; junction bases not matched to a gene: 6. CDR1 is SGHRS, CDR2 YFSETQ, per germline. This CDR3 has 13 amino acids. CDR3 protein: CASSGRGLDEQYF. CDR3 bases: TGCGCCAGCAGTGGCAGGGGGCTAGACGAGCAGTACTTC.

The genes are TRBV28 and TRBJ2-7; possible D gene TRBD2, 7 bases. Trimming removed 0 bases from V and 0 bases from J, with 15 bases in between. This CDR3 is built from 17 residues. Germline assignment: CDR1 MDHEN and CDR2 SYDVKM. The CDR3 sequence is CASSLWRGGRSSYEQYF. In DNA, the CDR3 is TGTGCCAGCAGTTTATGGAGGGGGGGACGTAGCTCCTACGAGCAGTACTTC.

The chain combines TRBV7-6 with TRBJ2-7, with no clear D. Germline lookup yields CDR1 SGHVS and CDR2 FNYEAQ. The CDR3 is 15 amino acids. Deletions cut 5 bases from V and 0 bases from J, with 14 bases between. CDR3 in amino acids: CASSPGRRSSYEQYF. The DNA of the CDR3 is TGTGCCAGCAGCCCCGGACGGCGGAGCTCCTACGAGCAGTACTTC.

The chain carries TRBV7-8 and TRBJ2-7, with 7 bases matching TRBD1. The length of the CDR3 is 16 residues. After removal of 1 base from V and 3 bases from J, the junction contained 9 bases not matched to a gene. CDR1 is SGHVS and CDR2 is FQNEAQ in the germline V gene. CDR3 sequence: CASSLGVTGQYYEQYF. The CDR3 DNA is TGTGCCAGCAGCTTAGGGGTGACGGGACAGTACTACGAGCAGTACTTC.

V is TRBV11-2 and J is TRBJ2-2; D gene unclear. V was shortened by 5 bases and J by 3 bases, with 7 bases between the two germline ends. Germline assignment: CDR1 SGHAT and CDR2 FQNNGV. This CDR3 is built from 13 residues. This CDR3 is CASSPGHTGELFF. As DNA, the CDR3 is TGTGCCAGCAGCCCCGGACACACCGGGGAGCTGTTTTTT.

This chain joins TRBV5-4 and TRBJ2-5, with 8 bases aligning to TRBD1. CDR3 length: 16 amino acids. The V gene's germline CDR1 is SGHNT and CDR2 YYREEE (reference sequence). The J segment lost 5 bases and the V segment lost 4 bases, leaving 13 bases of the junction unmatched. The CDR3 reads CASSDAGRTGTETQYF. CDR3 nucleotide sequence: TGTGCCAGCAGCGACGCCGGACGGACAGGGACGGAGACCCAGTACTTC.

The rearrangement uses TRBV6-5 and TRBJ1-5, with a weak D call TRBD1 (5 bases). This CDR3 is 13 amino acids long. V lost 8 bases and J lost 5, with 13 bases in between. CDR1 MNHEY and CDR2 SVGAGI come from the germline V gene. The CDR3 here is CASPLGGYQPQHF. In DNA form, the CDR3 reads TGTGCCAGCCCCTTGGGGGGGTATCAGCCCCAGCATTTT.

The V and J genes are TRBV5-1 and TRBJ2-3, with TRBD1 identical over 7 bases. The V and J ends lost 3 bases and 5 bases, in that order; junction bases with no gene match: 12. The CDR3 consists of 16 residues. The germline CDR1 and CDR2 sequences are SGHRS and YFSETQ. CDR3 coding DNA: TGCGCCAGCAGCTCCCAGAGAGACAGGGCTCGAGATACGCAGTATTTT. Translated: CASSSQRDRARDTQYF.

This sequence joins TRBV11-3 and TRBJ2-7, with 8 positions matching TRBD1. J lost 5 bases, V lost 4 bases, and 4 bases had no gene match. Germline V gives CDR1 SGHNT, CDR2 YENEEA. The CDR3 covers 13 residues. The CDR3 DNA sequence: TGTGCCAGCAGCTCCACGGACAGGGACGAGCAGTACTTC. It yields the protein CASSSTDRDEQYF.

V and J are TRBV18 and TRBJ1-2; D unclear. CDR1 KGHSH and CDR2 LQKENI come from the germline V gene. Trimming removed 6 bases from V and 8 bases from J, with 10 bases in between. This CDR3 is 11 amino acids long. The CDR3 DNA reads TGTGCCAGCTCGACGAACACAGGCTACACCTTC. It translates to CASSTNTGYTF.

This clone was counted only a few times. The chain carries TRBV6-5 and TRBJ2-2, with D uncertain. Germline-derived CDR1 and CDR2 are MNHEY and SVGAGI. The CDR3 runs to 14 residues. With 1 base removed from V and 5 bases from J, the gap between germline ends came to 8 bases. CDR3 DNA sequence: TGTGCCAGCAGTTACTTGTCCAGGACCGGGGAGCTGTTTTTT. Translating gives CASSYLSRTGELFF.

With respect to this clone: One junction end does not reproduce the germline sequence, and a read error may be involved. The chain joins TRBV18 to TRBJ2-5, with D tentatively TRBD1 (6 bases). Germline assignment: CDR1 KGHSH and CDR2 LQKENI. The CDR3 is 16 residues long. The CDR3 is CASSPQGLGEQETQYF. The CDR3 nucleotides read TGTGCCAGCTCCCCACAGGGTCTTGGGGAACAAGAGACCCAGTACTTC.

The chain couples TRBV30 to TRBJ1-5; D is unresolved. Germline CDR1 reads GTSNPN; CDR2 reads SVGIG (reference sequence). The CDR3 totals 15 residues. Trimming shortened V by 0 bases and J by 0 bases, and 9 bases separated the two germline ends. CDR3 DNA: TGTGCCTGGAGTGTAGGAGTTAATAGCAATCAGCCCCAGCATTTT. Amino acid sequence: CAWSVGVNSNQPQHF.

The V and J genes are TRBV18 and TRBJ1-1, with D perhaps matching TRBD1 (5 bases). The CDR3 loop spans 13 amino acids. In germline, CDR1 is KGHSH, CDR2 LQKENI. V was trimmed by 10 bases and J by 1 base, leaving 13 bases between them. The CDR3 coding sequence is TGTGCCACCAGTCGGGGGTCGAACACTGAAGCTTTCTTT. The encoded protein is CATSRGSNTEAFF.

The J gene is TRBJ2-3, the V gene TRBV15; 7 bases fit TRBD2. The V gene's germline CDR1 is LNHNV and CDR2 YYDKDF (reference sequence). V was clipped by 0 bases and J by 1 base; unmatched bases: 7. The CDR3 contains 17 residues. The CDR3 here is CATSRDPRGLGTDTQYF. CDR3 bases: TGTGCCACCAGCAGAGACCCGCGGGGGTTGGGCACAGATACGCAGTATTTT.

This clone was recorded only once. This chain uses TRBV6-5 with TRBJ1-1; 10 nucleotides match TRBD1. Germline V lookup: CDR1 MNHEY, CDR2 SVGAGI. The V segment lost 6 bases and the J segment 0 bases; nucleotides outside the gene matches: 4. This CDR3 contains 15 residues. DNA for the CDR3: TGTGCCAGCAGAACCGGGACAGGGGTGAACACTGAAGCTTTCTTT. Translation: CASRTGTGVNTEAFF.